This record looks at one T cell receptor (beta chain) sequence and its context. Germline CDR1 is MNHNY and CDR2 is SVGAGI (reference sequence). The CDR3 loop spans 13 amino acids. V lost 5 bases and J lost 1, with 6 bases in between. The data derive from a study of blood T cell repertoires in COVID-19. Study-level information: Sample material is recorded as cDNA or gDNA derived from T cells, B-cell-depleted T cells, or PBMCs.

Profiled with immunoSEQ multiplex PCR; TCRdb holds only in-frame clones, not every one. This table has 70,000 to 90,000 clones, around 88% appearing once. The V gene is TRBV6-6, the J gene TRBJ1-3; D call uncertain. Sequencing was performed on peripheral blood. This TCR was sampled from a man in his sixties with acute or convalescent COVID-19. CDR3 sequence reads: CASSPRSGNTIYF. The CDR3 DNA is TGTGCCAGCAGTCCCCGGTCTGGAAACACCATATATTTT.